The T cell receptor (beta chain) under discussion was sequenced for a study of CD8 T cells in ankylosing spondylitis. MiXCR, applied by TCRdb to the 5' RACE reads, yields one record per CDR3 protein. The sample holds about 90,000 distinct CDR3 sequences; 27% are singletons and the top ten take about 60%. The length of the CDR3 is 13 residues. Unmatched junction bases numbered 2, after V lost 2 bases and J lost 8 bases. Looked up from germline, CDR1 is SGHTA and CDR2 is FQGNSA. The sequenced material came from blood, either unsorted or a sorted T cell fraction (not recorded which). The chain uses TRBV7-2 and TRBJ2-2; 7 nucleotides align to TRBD1. This receptor was obtained from a male donor with ankylosing spondylitis or in good health (not recorded which). CDR3 sequence reads: CASSLRGLGELFF. CDR3 sequence (DNA): TGTGCCAGCAGCTTAAGGGGGCTGGGGGAGCTGTTTTTT.